This T cell receptor beta chain is drawn from a study of cytomegalovirus exposure and HLA in healthy donors. Study results and caveats: Some V segments could not be told apart, so they were left out, TRBV6-2 and TRBV6-3 among them. Using a false discovery rate of 0.05, a later analysis showed that fewer than 20,000 TCR beta sequences were associated with HLA alleles. Later work showed greater clonal expansion in HLA-associated TCR beta chains than in equally common others.

As to this clone: Its antigen is undetermined.

The CDR3 totals 16 residues. Germline lookup yields CDR1 LNHNV and CDR2 YYDKDF (reference sequence). V trimming: 1 base; J trimming: 0 bases; junction bases outside the gene matches: 0. PCR involved 60 Vbeta and 13 Jbeta primers. TCRdb's table, derived via immunoSEQ multiplex PCR, lists solely in-frame clones and lacks some. The data hold 270,000 or so clones, with 86% observed a single time. The specimen was PBMCs. The sequence derives from a man aged 40-55 years in good health and CMV-seropositive. This chain uses TRBV15 with TRBJ2-1, with 10 bases that match TRBD2. CDR3 loop: CATSRASGSSYNEQFF. The CDR3 DNA sequence: TGTGCCACCAGCAGAGCTAGCGGGAGCTCCTACAATGAGCAGTTCTTC.